The 9 T cell receptor beta chains below come from one sample, sequenced in a study of shared clonotypes between healthy human individuals. The assay was immunoSEQ multiplex PCR, and TCRdb's table has in-frame clones only and misses some. This table holds some 92,000 clones, approximately 44% found once. Sequenced: PBMCs. Receptor source: a woman in her 40s in good health. Some clones in this sample may be carry-over from other donors' samples.

This clone has a handful of counts. The rearrangement joins TRBV30 to TRBJ1-4; no reliable D call. The V end lost 1 base, the J end lost 7 bases, and 10 bases lay between the germline ends. The CDR3 has 13 residues. Germline V gene sequence: CDR1 GTSNPN, CDR2 SVGIG (reference sequence). CDR3 bases: TGTGCCTGGAGTGAGGGAGTGGGTGAAAAACTGTTTTTT. It codes for CAWSEGVGEKLFF.

Turning to this clone: One base away lies a much larger clone, so this may be a sequencing read error. The chain uses TRBV21-1 and TRBJ1-1; the D segment call TRBD1 is taken from the table without a DNA check. TRBV21-1 is termed a pseudogene. The CDR3 covers 16 residues. CDR3 sequence reads: CASSSLDRGWNTETFF. CDR3 sequence (DNA): TGTGCCAGCAGCAGCCTAGACAGGGGGTGGAACACTGAAACTTTCTTT.

This clone appeared a single time. The chain combines TRBV27 with TRBJ2-3; tentatively, D is TRBD1 (6 bases). Germline CDR1 and CDR2: MNHEY and SMNVEV (reference sequence). V was trimmed by 5 bases and J by 5 bases, leaving 17 bases between them. The CDR3 has 15 amino acids. The CDR3 is CASSEMVQGGDTQYF. Written as DNA, the CDR3 is TGTGCCAGCAGTGAAATGGTACAGGGTGGAGATACGCAGTATTTT.

This clone was recorded a few times. J is TRBJ1-5 and V is TRBV7-9, with 9 bases matching TRBD1. Germline V lookup: CDR1 SEHNR, CDR2 FQNEAQ (reference sequence). The CDR3 runs 14 residues. Trimming at V came to 3 bases and at J to 5 bases, leaving 2 bases not matched to a gene. The CDR3 sequence is CASSLGQGYQPQHF. CDR3 coding DNA: TGTGCCAGCAGCTTGGGACAGGGTTATCAGCCCCAGCATTTT.

The V and J genes are TRBV29-1 and TRBJ2-5; the match to TRBD1 covers 9 bases. The J call is uncertain, as TRBJ2-7 better fits the DNA end. CDR1 and CDR2 from the germline V gene are SQVTM and ANQGSEA. The CDR3 runs to 13 residues. The CDR3 nucleotides read TGCAGCGTTATTTGGGACAGGGTCTACGAGCAGTACTTC. Translation: CSVIWDRVYEQYF.

The rearrangement links TRBV7-9 to TRBJ2-3; TRBD1 matches 7 bases. Germline-derived CDR1 and CDR2 are SEHNR and FQNEAQ (reference sequence). The CDR3 totals 15 residues. With V trimmed by 1 base and J by 6 bases, 7 bases remained unmatched. The CDR3 sequence is CASSLDSGGGDTQYF. The CDR3, as DNA: TGTGCCAGCAGCTTAGACTCAGGGGGTGGGGATACGCAGTATTTT.

The rearrangement uses TRBV20-1 and TRBJ2-7; no definite D call. Germline CDR1 and CDR2: DFQATT and SNEGSKA (reference sequence). V lost 3 bases and J 4 bases, leaving 7 bases between the germline ends. The CDR3 is made up of 11 amino acids. The CDR3 DNA follows: TGCAGTGCTAGTCTGGGATACGAGCAGTACTTC. Encoded protein: CSASLGYEQYF.

The chain carries TRBV27 and TRBJ2-7; possible D gene TRBD2, 7 bases. This CDR3 spans 15 amino acids. Trimming took 6 bases from V and 6 from J, leaving 21 bases between them. The germline V gene has CDR1 MNHEY and CDR2 SMNVEV (reference sequence). The CDR3 DNA is TGTGCCAGCAGGCCCTCTGGGGGGGCGCTCGGCGAGCAGTACTTC. Protein sequence: CASRPSGGALGEQYF.

The V and J genes are TRBV7-2 and TRBJ1-3, with a tentative D call TRBD1 (5 bases). This CDR3 region has 15 residues. The germline V and J ends were trimmed by 6 bases and 0 bases, with 12 bases remaining between them. The germline V gene encodes CDR1 SGHTA and CDR2 FQGNSA. The CDR3 loop is CASSRRTTSGNTIYF. For the CDR3, the DNA is TGTGCCAGCAGTCGCCGGACAACCTCTGGAAACACCATATATTTT.